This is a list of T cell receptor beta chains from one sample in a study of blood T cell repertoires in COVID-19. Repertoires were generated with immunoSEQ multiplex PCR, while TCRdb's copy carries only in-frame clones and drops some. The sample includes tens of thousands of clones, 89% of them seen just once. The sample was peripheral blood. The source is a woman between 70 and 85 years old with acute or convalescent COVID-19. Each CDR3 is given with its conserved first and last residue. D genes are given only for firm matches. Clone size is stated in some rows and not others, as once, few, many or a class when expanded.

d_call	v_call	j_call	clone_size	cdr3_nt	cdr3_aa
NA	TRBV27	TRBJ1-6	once	TGTGCCAGCAGTTTACTCGGGGGGGAATCCTATAATTCACCCCTCCACTTT	CASSLLGGESYNSPLHF
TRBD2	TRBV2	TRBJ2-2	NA	TGTGCCAGCAGTGGTCGGACTAGCGGGAGGTCCACCGGGGAGCTGTTTTTT	CASSGRTSGRSTGELFF
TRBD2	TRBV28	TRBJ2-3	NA	TGTGCCAGCAGTTCGTTGCGGGGGAGCACAGATACGCAGTATTTT	CASSSLRGSTDTQYF
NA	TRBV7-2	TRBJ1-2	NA	TGTGCCAGCAGCTTAGACCAGGGGCGGGCTAACTATGGCTACACCTTC	CASSLDQGRANYGYTF
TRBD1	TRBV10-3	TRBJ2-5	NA	TGTGCCATCAGTGAGTCGATATCAAGGGGGCGCGAGACCCAGTACTTC	CAISESISRGRETQYF
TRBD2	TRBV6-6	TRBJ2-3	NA	TGTGCCAGCAGTTACGCCCCGACTAGCGGGGGTGATACGCAGTATTTT	CASSYAPTSGGDTQYF
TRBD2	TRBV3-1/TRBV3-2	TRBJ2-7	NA	TGTGCCAGCAGCCAATCCCAGAGCGGGAGTTCCTCCTACGAGCAGTACTTC	CASSQSQSGSSSYEQYF
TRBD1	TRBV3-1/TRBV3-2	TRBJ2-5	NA	TGTGCCAGCAGCCTCCGAGACAGGGGGCGAGAGGAGACCCAGTACTTC	CASSLRDRGREETQYF
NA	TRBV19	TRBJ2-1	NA	TGTGCCAGCCGCCCTTTCGGGCAGGGCTCCTACAATGAGCAGTTCTTC	CASRPFGQGSYNEQFF
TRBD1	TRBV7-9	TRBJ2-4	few	TGTGCCAGCAGCGCCGGGACAGCTAAAAACATTCAGTACTTC	CASSAGTAKNIQYF
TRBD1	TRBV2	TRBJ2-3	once	TGTGCCAGCAGTCGACAGGGTTTGAGAGATACGCAGTATTTT	CASSRQGLRDTQYF
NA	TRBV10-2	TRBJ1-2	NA	TGCGCCAGCAGCCCACAAGTTGACTATGGCTACACCTTC	CASSPQVDYGYTF